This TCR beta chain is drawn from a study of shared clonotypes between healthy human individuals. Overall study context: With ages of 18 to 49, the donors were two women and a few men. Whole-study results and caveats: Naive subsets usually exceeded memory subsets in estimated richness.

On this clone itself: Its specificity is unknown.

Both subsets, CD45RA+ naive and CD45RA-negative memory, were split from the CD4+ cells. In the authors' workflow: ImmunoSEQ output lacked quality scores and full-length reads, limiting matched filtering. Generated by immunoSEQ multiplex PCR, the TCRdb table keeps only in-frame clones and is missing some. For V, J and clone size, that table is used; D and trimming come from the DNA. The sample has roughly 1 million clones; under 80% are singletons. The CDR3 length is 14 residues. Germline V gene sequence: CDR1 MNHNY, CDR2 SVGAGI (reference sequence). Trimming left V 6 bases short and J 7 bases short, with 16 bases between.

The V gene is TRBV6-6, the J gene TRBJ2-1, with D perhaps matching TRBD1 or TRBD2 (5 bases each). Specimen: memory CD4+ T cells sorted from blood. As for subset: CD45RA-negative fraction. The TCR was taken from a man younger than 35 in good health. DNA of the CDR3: TGTGCCAGCAGGAGGGAAGGGGCCAGGAATGAGCAGTTCTTC. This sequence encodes CASRREGARNEQFF.